The source of this TCR beta chain is a study of T cell changes during pregnancy in multiple sclerosis. This clone was detected a few times. The CDR3 loop spans 16 amino acids. Deletions cut 0 bases from V and 2 bases from J, with 14 bases between. Per the germline V gene, CDR1 is LGHNT and CDR2 is FRNRAP. The data were produced by immunoSEQ multiplex PCR, yet TCRdb's version contains in-frame clones alone and is incomplete. The table includes about 17,000 clones, 88% detected once. The sample consisted of CD8+ T cells from peripheral blood mononuclear cells, taken after pregnancy. This TCR was recovered from a female donor in good health, enrolled as a control in a pregnancy study. The rearrangement uses TRBV12-5 and TRBJ2-7, with a tentative D call TRBD1 (6 bases). CDR3 nucleotides: TGTGCTAGTGGTTTGGTACGGGCAGGGGTACCCTACGAGCAGTACTTC. It encodes CASGLVRAGVPYEQYF.